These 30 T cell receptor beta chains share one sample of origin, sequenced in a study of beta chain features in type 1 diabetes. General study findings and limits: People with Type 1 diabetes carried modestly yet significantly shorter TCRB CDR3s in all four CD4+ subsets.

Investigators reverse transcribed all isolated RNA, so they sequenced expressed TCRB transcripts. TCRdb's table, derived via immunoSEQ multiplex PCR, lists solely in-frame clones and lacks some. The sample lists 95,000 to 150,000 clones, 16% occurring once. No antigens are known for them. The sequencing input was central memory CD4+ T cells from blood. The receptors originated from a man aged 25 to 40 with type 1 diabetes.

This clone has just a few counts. The CDR3, as DNA: TGTGCCAGCAGCCCAACAGGGCGACGCTCCTACAATGAGCAGTTCTTC. Translating gives CASSPTGRRSYNEQFF. This chain links TRBV5-8 with TRBJ2-1, with D tentatively TRBD1 (6 bases). Looked up from germline, CDR1 is SGHTS and CDR2 is YDEGEE. V was trimmed by 4 bases and J by 0 bases, leaving 14 bases between them. This CDR3 is 16 amino acids long.

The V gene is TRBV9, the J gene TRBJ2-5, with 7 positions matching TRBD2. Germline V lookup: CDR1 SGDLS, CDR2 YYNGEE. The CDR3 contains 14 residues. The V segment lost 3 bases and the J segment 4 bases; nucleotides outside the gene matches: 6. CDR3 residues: CASSAGLGIETQYF. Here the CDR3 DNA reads TGTGCCAGCAGCGCCGGACTAGGGATAGAGACCCAGTACTTC.

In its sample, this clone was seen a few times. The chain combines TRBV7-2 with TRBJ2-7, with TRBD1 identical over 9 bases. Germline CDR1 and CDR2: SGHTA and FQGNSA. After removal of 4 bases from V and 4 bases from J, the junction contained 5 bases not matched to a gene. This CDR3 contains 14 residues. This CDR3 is CASSSGTGSYEQYF. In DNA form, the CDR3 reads TGTGCCAGCAGCTCAGGGACAGGGTCTTACGAGCAGTACTTC.

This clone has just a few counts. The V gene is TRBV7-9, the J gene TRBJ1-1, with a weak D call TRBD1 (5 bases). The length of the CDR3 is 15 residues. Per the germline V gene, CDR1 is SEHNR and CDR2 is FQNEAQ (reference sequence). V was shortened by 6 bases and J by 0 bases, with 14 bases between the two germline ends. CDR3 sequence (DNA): TGTGCCAGCAGTGACTTGGGGCGGCTGAACACTGAAGCTTTCTTT. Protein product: CASSDLGRLNTEAFF.

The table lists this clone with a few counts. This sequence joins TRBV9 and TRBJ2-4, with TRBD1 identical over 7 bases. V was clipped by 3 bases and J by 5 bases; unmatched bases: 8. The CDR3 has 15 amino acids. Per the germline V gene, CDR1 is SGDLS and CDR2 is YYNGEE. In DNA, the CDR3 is TGTGCCAGCAGCGCTCGACAGGGCAGGGAAAACATTCAGTACTTC. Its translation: CASSARQGRENIQYF.

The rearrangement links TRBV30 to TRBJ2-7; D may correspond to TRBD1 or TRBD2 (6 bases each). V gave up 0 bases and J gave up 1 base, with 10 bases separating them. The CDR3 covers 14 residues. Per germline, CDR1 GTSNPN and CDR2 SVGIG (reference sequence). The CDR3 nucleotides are TGTGCCTGGAGTGTAAAAGGGGGGTCCTACGAGCAGTACTTC. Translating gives CAWSVKGGSYEQYF.

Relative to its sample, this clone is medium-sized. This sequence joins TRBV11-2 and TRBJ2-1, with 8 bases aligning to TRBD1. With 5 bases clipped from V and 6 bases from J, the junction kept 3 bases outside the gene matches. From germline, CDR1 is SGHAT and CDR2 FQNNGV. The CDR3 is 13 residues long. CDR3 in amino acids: CASSTGTGNEQFF. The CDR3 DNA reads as TGTGCCAGCAGCACCGGGACAGGCAATGAGCAGTTCTTC.

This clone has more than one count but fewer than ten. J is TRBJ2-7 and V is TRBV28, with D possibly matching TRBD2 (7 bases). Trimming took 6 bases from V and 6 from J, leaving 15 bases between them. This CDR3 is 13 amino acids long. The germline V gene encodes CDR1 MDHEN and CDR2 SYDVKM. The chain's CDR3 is CASRPTGGAEQYF. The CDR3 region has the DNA TGTGCCAGCAGACCCACGGGGGGCGCCGAGCAGTACTTC. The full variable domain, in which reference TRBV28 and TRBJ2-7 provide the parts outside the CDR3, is DVKVTQSSRYLVKRTGEKVFLECVQDMDHENMFWYRQDPGLGLRLIYFSYDVKMKEKGDIPEGYSVSREKKERFSLILESASTNQTSMYLCASRPTGGAEQYFGPGTRLTVT.

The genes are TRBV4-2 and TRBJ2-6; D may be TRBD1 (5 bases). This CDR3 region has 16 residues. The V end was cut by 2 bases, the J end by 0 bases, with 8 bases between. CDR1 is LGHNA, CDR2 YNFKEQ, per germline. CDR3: CASSQLQGSGANVLTF. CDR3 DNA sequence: TGTGCCAGCAGCCAACTCCAGGGCTCTGGGGCCAACGTCCTGACTTTC.

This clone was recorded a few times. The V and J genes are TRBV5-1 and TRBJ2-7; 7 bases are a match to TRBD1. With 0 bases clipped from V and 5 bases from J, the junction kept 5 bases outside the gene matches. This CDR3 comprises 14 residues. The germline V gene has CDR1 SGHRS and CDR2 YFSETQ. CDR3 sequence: CASSLAPTGNEQYF. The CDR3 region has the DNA TGCGCCAGCAGCTTGGCTCCGACAGGGAACGAGCAGTACTTC.

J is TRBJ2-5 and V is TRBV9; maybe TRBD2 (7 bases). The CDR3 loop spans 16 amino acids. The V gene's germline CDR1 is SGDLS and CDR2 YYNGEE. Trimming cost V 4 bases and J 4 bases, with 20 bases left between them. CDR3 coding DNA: TGTGCCAGCAGCCCTCCGGAGGGGGGGCTCGTAGAGACCCAGTACTTC. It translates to CASSPPEGGLVETQYF.

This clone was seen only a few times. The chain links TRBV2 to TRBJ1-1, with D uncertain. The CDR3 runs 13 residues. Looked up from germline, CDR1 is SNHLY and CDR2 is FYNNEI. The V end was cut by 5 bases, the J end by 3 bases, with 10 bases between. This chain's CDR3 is CASSLRADTEAFF. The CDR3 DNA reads TGTGCCAGCAGTCTCCGGGCCGACACTGAAGCTTTCTTT.

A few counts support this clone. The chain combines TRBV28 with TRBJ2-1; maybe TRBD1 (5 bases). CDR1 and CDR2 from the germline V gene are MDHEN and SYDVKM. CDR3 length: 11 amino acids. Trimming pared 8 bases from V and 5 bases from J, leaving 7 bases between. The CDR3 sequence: CASEQDNEQFF. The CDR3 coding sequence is TGTGCCAGCGAACAGGACAATGAGCAGTTCTTC.

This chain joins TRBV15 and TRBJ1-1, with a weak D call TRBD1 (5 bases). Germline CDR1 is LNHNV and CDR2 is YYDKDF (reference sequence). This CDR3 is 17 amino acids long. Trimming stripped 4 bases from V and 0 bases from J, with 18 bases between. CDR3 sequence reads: CATSTLGARDMNTEAFF. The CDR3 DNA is TGTGCCACCAGCACTCTAGGGGCGCGCGATATGAACACTGAAGCTTTCTTT.

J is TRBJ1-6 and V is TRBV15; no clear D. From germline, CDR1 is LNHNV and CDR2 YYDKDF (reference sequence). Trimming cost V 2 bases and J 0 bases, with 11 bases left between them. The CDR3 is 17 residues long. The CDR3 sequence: CATSRSAGSSYNSPLHF. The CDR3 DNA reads TGTGCCACCAGCAGATCGGCCGGGAGCTCCTATAATTCACCCCTCCACTTT.

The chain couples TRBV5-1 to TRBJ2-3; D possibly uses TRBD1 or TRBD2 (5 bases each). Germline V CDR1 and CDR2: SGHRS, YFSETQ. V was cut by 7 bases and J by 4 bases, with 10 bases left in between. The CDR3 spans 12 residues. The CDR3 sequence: CASSRGADTQYF. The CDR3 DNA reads TGCGCCAGCTCCCGGGGCGCAGATACGCAGTATTTT. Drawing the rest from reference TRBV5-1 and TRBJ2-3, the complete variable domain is KAGVTQTPRYLIKTRGQQVTLSCSPISGHRSVSWYQQTPGQGLQFLFEYFSETQRNKGNFPGRFSGRQFSNSRSEMNVSTLELGDSALYLCASSRGADTQYFGPGTRLTVL.

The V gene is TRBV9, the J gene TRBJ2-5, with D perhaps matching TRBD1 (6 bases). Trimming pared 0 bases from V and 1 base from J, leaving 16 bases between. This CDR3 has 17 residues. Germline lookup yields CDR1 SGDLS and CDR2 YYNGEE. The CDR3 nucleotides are TGTGCCAGCAGCGTAGCTCTGGACAGCCATAGCCAAGAGACCCAGTACTTC. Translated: CASSVALDSHSQETQYF.

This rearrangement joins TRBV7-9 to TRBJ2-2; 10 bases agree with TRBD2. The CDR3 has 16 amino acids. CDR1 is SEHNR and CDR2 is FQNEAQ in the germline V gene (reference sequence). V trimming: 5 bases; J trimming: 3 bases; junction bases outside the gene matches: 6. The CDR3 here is CASSPLAGGHTGELFF. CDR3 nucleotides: TGTGCCAGCAGCCCCTTAGCGGGGGGACACACCGGGGAGCTGTTTTTT.

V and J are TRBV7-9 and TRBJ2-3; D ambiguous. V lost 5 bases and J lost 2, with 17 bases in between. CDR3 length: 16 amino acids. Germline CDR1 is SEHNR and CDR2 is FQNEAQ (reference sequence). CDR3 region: CASSGWSSFDTDTQYF. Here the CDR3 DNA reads TGTGCCAGCAGCGGATGGTCGAGCTTTGACACAGATACGCAGTATTTT. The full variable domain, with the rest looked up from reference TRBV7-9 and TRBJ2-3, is DTGVSQNPRHKITKRGQNVTFRCDPISEHNRLYWYRQTLGQGPEFLTYFQNEAQLEKSRLLSDRFSAERPKGSFSTLEIQRTEQGDSAMYLCASSGWSSFDTDTQYFGPGTRLTVL.

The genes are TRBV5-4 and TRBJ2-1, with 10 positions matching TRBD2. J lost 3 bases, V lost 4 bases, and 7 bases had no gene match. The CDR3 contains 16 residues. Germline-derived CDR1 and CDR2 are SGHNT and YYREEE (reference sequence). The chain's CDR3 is CASSRTSSGGYNEQFF. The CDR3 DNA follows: TGTGCCAGCAGCCGCACCTCTAGCGGGGGCTACAATGAGCAGTTCTTC.

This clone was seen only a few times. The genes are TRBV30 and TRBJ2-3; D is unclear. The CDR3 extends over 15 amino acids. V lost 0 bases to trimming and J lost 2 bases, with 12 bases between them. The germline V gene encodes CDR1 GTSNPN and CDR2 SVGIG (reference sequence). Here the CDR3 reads CAWSVIGRTTDTQYF. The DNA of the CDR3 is TGTGCCTGGAGTGTAATAGGGCGAACCACAGATACGCAGTATTTT.

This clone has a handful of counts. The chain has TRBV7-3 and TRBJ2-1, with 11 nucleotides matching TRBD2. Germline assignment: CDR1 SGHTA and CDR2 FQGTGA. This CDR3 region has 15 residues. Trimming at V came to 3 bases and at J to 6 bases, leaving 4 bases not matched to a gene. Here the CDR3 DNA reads TGTGCCAGCAGCTTCGAGACTAGCGGGGTCAATGAGCAGTTCTTC. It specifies CASSFETSGVNEQFF.

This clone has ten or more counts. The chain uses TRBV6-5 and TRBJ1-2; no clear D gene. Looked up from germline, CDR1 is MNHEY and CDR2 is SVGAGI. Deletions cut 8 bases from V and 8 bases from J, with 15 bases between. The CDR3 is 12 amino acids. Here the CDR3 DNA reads TGTGCCAGCGGTCACGAAATGGGAGGCTACACCTTC. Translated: CASGHEMGGYTF.

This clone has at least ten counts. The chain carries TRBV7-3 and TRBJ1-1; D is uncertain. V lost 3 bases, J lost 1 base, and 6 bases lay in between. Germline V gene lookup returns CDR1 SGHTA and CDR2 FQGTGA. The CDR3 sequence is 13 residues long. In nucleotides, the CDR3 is TGTGCCAGCAGCTTCTCGCGGAACACTGAAGCTTTCTTT. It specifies CASSFSRNTEAFF.

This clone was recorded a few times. CDR3 nucleotide sequence: TGTGCCAGCAGTTCCAGGCCACGCGAGCAGTACTTC. Amino acid sequence: CASSSRPREQYF. J is TRBJ2-7 and V is TRBV28; D is unresolved. Germline-derived CDR1 and CDR2 are MDHEN and SYDVKM. V was shortened by 4 bases and J by 6 bases, with 10 bases between the two germline ends. This CDR3 is 12 amino acids long.

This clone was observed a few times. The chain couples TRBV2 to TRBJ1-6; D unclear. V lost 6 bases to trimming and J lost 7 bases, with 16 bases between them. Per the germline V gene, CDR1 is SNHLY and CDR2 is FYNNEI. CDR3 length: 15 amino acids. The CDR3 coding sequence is TGTGCCAGCAGCCCGGGCCAGGTGAAGAATTCACCCCTCCACTTT. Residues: CASSPGQVKNSPLHF.

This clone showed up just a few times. This CDR3 reads CASSPGYLEQYF. The CDR3 region has the DNA TGTGCCAGCAGCCCAGGGTATCTCGAGCAGTACTTC. The genes are TRBV14 and TRBJ2-7; weak D call: TRBD1 (5 bases). Germline-derived CDR1 and CDR2 are SGHDN and FVKESK. This CDR3 is 12 amino acids long. V was pared by 4 bases and J by 6 bases, with 10 bases between.

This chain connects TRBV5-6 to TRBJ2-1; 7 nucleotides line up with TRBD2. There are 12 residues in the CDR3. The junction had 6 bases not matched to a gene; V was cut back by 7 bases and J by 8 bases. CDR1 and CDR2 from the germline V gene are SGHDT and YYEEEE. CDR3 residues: CASSRRGYEQFF. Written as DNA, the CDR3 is TGTGCCAGCTCCCGGCGGGGGTATGAGCAGTTCTTC.

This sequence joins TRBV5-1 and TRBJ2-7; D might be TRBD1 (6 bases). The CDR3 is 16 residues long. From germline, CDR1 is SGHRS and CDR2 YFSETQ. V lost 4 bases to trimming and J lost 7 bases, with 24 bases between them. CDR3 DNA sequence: TGCGCCAGCAGCCAAGGGGGTATCCAAAGGGGTGAAGAGCAGTACTTC. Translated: CASSQGGIQRGEEQYF. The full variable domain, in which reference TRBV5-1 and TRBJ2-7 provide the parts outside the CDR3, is KAGVTQTPRYLIKTRGQQVTLSCSPISGHRSVSWYQQTPGQGLQFLFEYFSETQRNKGNFPGRFSGRQFSNSRSEMNVSTLELGDSALYLCASSQGGIQRGEEQYFGPGTRLTVT.

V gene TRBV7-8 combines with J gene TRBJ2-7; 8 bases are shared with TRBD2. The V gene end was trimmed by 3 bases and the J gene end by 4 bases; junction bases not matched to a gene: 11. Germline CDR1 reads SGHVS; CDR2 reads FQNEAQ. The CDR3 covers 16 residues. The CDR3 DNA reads TGTGCCAGCAGCTTTAGGAATAGCGGGGACTTATACGAGCAGTACTTC. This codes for CASSFRNSGDLYEQYF.